In this sample, the clone carrying this T cell receptor (beta chain) turned up a few times. Antigen specificity is unknown. Time point noted: patch test 2, 6 weeks after DPC sensitization. Treatment defined: therapeutic diphenylcyclopropenone sensitization with weekly scalp DPC. The authors extracted total RNA from unfractionated whole blood. This sample stems from a study of human T cells and chemical hapten exposure. Study context: TCR yields per sample varied mostly from small pooled library volume differences. Whole-study results and caveats: There were significantly more large CDR3 similarity clusters among expanded TCRs than among controls.

TCRdb ran MiXCR on the RACE reads and lists one entry per CDR3 protein. The sample yields 100,000 or so distinct CDR3 sequences, 9.5% to 12% seen once. The receptor was derived from a man aged 40-55 years with alopecia areata. Some clones in this sample may be carry-over from other donors' samples. The specimen comprised whole blood, sampled in connection with sensitization to the hapten diphenylcyclopropenone (DPC).

The CDR3 DNA reads as TGTGCCAGCAGCATACAGGGGGCAGGTGAAAAACTGTTTTTT. It is translated as CASSIQGAGEKLFF. The genes are TRBV12-3 or TRBV12-4 and TRBJ1-4; 9 bases agree with TRBD1. Losses at the gene ends were 6 bases for V and 7 bases for J; bases not matched to a gene: 6. The CDR3 is made up of 14 amino acids.